Below are 3 T cell receptor beta chains sequenced from a single sample in a study of cytomegalovirus exposure and HLA in healthy donors (dated by TCRdb to the late 2010s). The method was the immunoSEQ multiplex PCR assay. For the multiplex PCR, a mixture combining 60 forward primers for TCR Vbeta segments and 13 reverse primers for TCR Jbeta segments was used. What TCRdb holds here is the immuneACCESS table cut down to in-frame rearrangements. Part of the clones is not present; checked against another copy, under half of the missing clones reflect an unresolved V gene, and the others are unexplained. The sample has approximately 40,000 clones on record, more than 80% of them singletons. The top ten constitute around a tenth of the sample. Source material: PBMCs. Receptor source: a woman in her 40s in good health and CMV-seronegative.

This clone was counted a few times. This sequence joins TRBV6-6 and TRBJ1-1; D is unclear. CDR3 length: 15 amino acids. CDR1 and CDR2 from the germline V gene are MNHNY and SVGAGI (reference sequence). V dropped 7 bases and J dropped 0 bases, with 15 bases sitting between them. CDR3 in amino acids: CASIPMGRMNTEAFF. The CDR3 DNA reads TGTGCCAGCATCCCCATGGGCAGAATGAACACTGAAGCTTTCTTT.

The chain recombines TRBV2 with TRBJ2-2; D is perhaps TRBD2 (5 bases). With 6 bases removed from V and 12 bases from J, the gap between germline ends came to 8 bases. The germline gives CDR1 SNHLY, CDR2 FYNNEI. This CDR3 has 10 residues. CDR3 bases: TGTGCCAGCAGAAGGGAGAAGCTGTTTTTT. Translation gives CASRREKLFF.

This chain connects TRBV5-1 to TRBJ2-2; 7 nucleotides agree with TRBD1. The junction had 8 bases not matched to a gene; V was cut back by 4 bases and J by 2 bases. The germline gives CDR1 SGHRS, CDR2 YFSETQ. The CDR3 consists of 16 residues. In nucleotides, the CDR3 is TGCGCCAGCAGCCAGACCCGGGACAGAAACACCGGGGAGCTGTTTTTT. Residues: CASSQTRDRNTGELFF.